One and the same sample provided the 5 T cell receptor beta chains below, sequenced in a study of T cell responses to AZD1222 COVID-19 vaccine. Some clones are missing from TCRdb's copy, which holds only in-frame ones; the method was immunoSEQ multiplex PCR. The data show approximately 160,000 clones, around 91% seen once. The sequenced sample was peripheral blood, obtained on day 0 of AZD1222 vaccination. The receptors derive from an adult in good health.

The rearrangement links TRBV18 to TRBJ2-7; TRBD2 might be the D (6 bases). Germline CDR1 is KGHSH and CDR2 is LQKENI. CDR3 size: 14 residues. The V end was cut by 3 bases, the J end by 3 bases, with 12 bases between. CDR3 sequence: CASSPYGSGYEQYF. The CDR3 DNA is TGTGCCAGCTCACCCTACGGGAGCGGCTACGAGCAGTACTTC.

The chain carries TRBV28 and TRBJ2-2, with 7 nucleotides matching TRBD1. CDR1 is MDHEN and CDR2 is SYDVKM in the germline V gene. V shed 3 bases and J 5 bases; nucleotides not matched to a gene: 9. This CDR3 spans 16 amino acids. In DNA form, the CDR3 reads TGTGCCAGCAGTTTCGTTGGGCAGGGGGTTACCGGGGAGCTGTTTTTT. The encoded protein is CASSFVGQGVTGELFF.

The CDR3 sequence is CASSLALAGLDEQFF. As DNA, the CDR3 is TGTGCCAGCAGCTTGGCCCTAGCGGGATTGGATGAGCAGTTCTTC. This chain joins TRBV5-6 and TRBJ2-1; TRBD2 matches at 9 bases. CDR3 size: 15 residues. Unmatched junction bases numbered 6, after V lost 0 bases and J lost 8 bases. Germline CDR1 reads SGHDT; CDR2 reads YYEEEE.

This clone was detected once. CDR3 amino acids: CASSTAIGTSGRGGKNIQYF. The CDR3 nucleotides are TGTGCCAGTAGTACCGCCATTGGGACTAGCGGGAGAGGGGGCAAAAACATTCAGTACTTC. The gene calls are TRBV19 and TRBJ2-4, with TRBD2 matching 14 bases. The CDR3 contains 20 residues. V was pared by 4 bases and J by 3 bases, with 14 bases of the junction left unmatched. Looked up from germline, CDR1 is LNHDA and CDR2 is SQIVND (reference sequence).

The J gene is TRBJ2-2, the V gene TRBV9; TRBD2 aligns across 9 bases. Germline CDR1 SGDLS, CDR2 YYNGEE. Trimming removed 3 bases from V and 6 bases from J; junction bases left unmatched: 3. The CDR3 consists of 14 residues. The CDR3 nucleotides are TGTGCCAGCAGCGCCAGGACTAGCGCCGGGGAGCTGTTTTTT. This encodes CASSARTSAGELFF.